The 10 T cell receptor beta chains below all came from one sample that was sequenced in a study of T cells in Graves' hyperthyroidism and ophthalmopathy. RNA transcripts yielded amplified TCR beta CDR3 regions. The HTBI primer set was used in a first-round RT-PCR of the TCR CDR3. TCRdb recomputed calls from the multiplex PCR reads with MiXCR, one row per CDR3 protein. The table includes under 300,000 distinct CDR3 sequences, more than 12% detected once. Sequencing input: blood. All receptors come from a woman aged 40 to 49 with Graves' hyperthyroidism that later progressed to Graves' ophthalmopathy.

In this sample, this clonotype turned up many times. The V and J genes are TRBV19 and TRBJ2-7; D gene unclear. Per germline, CDR1 LNHDA and CDR2 SQIVND (reference sequence). Trimming took 5 bases from V and 2 from J, leaving 13 bases between them. The CDR3 has 14 residues. CDR3 in amino acids: CASSPLWTAYEQYF. CDR3 in DNA: TGTGCCAGTAGTCCCCTGTGGACGGCCTACGAGCAGTACTTC.

On this clonotype itself: An end of the junction differs from the germline gene, which may be a read error. The chain has TRBV20-1 and TRBJ2-7, with D tentatively TRBD2 (6 bases). The CDR3 covers 14 residues. Germline CDR1 and CDR2: DFQATT and SNEGSKA (reference sequence). The CDR3 reads CSAGGTSRSDEQYF. Written as DNA, the CDR3 is TGCAGTGCCGGAGGGACTTCGCGCTCCGACGAGCAGTACTTC.

This clonotype was picked up many times. The CDR3 DNA reads as TGTGCCAGCGCCCTGGAGGTGGGGAACACCTACAATGAGCAGTTCTTC. As protein: CASALEVGNTYNEQFF. The chain joins TRBV5-6 to TRBJ2-1; maybe TRBD2 (5 bases). This CDR3 has 16 amino acids. Germline lookup yields CDR1 SGHDT and CDR2 YYEEEE. V was shortened by 7 bases and J by 2 bases, with 19 bases between the two germline ends.

The table lists this clonotype with a few counts. The gene calls are TRBV5-1 and TRBJ2-6; D is unresolved. This CDR3 region has 15 residues. Germline loops: CDR1 SGHRS, CDR2 YFSETQ. V gave up 3 bases and J gave up 4 bases, with 11 bases separating them. CDR3 DNA: TGCGCCAGCAGCTCTCTAGTTACCGGGGCCAACGTCCTGACTTTC. Protein sequence: CASSSLVTGANVLTF.

Only a few counts were recorded for this clonotype. This chain links TRBV7-6 with TRBJ2-3; D gene unclear. CDR1 is SGHVS and CDR2 is FNYEAQ in the germline V gene. V gave up 1 base and J gave up 1 base, with 6 bases separating them. This CDR3 is built from 14 residues. The CDR3 nucleotides are TGTGCCAGCAGCTTAGTGGCAGGCACAGATACGCAGTATTTT. The encoded protein is CASSLVAGTDTQYF.

This clonotype was observed many times. This chain links TRBV20-1 with TRBJ2-1; TRBD2 matches 13 bases. The length of the CDR3 is 15 residues. Trimming at V came to 6 bases and at J to 6 bases, leaving 8 bases not matched to a gene. Germline-derived CDR1 and CDR2 are DFQATT and SNEGSKA (reference sequence). CDR3 in DNA: TGCAGTGCCCGGACGGGACTAGCGGGATCCAATGAGCAGTTCTTC. Its protein is CSARTGLAGSNEQFF.

This clonotype occurred many times. CDR3: CASSLGAGPSYEQYF. The CDR3 DNA reads TGTGCCAGCAGTTTAGGAGCGGGGCCATCCTACGAGCAGTACTTC. The chain links TRBV12-3 or TRBV12-4 to TRBJ2-7; TRBD2 agrees at 7 bases. The CDR3 has 15 residues. V was clipped by 1 base and J by 1 base; unmatched bases: 4.

This clonotype came up many times. V usage is TRBV25-1 and J usage is TRBJ2-1; D might be TRBD1 or TRBD2, each matching 5 bases. Trimming stripped 4 bases from V and 8 bases from J, with 9 bases between. This CDR3 region has 12 residues. Germline values: CDR1 MGHDK, CDR2 SYGVNS. CDR3: CASSGGADEQFF. The CDR3 region has the DNA TGTGCCAGCAGTGGAGGGGCTGATGAGCAGTTCTTC.

This clonotype came up a few times. This chain connects TRBV4-1 to TRBJ2-1; D call uncertain. V shed 2 bases and J shed 2 bases, with 13 bases lying between them. In germline, CDR1 is MGHRA, CDR2 YSYEKL. The CDR3 covers 16 residues. CDR3 nucleotides: TGCGCCAGCAGCCAATGGCTAGTGATAACCTACAATGAGCAGTTCTTC. This sequence encodes CASSQWLVITYNEQFF.

This clonotype appeared many times. CDR3 region: CASSQGPGRTREYEQYF. The CDR3 DNA is TGCGCCAGCAGCCAAGGGCCAGGGAGGACCCGAGAATACGAGCAGTACTTC. The rearrangement joins TRBV4-1 to TRBJ2-7; perhaps TRBD2 as D (6 bases). The CDR3 contains 17 residues. From germline, CDR1 is MGHRA and CDR2 YSYEKL. With 1 base removed from V and 4 bases from J, the gap between germline ends came to 20 bases.